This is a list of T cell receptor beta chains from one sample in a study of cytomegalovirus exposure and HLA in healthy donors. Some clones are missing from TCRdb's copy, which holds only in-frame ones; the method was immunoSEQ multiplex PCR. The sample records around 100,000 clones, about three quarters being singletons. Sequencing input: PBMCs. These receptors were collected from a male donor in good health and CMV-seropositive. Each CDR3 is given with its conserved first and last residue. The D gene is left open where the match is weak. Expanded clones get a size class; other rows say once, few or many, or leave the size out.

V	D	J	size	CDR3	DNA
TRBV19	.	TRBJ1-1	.	CASSIGQTNTEAFF	TGTGCCAGTAGTATTGGGCAGACGAACACTGAAGCTTTCTTT
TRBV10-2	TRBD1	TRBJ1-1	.	CASSGGTGNTEAFF	TGCGCCAGCAGTGGGGGGACAGGAAACACTGAAGCTTTCTTT
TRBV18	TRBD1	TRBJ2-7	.	CASSRQRTGGLAAYEQYF	TGTGCCAGCTCACGCCAGCGGACAGGGGGCCTAGCGGCCTACGAGCAGTACTTC
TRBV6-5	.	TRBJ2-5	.	CAACDWRAETQYF	TGTGCCGCGTGTGATTGGCGGGCGGAGACCCAGTACTTC
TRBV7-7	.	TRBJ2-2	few	CASSLARGGGELFF	TGTGCCAGCAGCTTAGCTCGGGGTGGCGGGGAGCTGTTTTTT
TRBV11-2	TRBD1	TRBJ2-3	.	CASSRRGQARDTQYF	TGTGCCAGCAGCCGAAGAGGACAGGCCAGGGATACGCAGTATTTT
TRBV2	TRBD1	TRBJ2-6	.	CASSRAGGATGANVLTF	TGTGCCAGCAGTCGGGCAGGGGGCGCGACCGGGGCCAACGTCCTGACTTTC
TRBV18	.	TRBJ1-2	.	CASSPPVRQVYYGYTF	TGTGCCAGCTCACCACCGGTGCGACAGGTTTACTATGGCTACACCTTC
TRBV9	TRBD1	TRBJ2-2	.	CASSVDGTATGELFF	TGTGCCAGCAGCGTAGATGGGACAGCCACCGGGGAGCTGTTTTTT
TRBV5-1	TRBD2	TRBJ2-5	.	CASSSSGGADETQYF	TGCGCCAGCAGCTCTAGCGGGGGGGCCGATGAGACCCAGTACTTC
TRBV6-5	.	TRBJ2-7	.	CASRPTAGSHEQYF	TGTGCCAGCAGGCCCACTGCGGGTTCCCACGAGCAGTACTTC
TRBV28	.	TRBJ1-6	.	CASSLPGDSPLHF	TGTGCCAGCAGTTTACCCGGGGATTCACCCCTCCACTTT
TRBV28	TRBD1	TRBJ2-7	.	CASSFGQGASYEQYF	TGTGCCAGCAGTTTTGGACAGGGGGCATCATACGAGCAGTACTTC
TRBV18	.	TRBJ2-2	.	CASSPEGMVDTGELFF	TGTGCCAGCTCACCGGAGGGGATGGTGGACACCGGGGAGCTGTTTTTT
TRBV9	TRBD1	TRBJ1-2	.	CASSSPGQGLGYTF	TGTGCCAGCAGTTCACCGGGACAGGGGCTGGGTTACACCTTC
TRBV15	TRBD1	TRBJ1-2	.	CATSRDQGASGYTF	TGTGCCACCAGCAGAGATCAGGGGGCGAGTGGCTACACCTTC
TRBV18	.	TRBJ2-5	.	CASSTGTTQYF	TGTGCCAGCTCAACAGGTACAACCCAGTACTTC
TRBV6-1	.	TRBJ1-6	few	CASSELFVVSNSPLHF	TGTGCCAGCAGTGAACTTTTCGTGGTCAGTAATTCACCCCTCCACTTT
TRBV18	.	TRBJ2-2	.	CASSPLPGTGELFF	TGTGCCAGCTCACCACTGCCGGGGACCGGGGAGCTGTTTTTT
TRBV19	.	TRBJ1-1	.	CASRATGDLLNTEAFF	TGTGCCAGTAGGGCGACGGGGGATCTGTTGAACACTGAAGCTTTCTTT
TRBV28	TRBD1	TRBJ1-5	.	CASSTLTGPGVYSNQPQHF	TGTGCCAGCAGCACCTTGACAGGGCCAGGGGTTTATAGCAATCAGCCCCAGCATTTT
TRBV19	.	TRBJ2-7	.	CASSIAQGSSYEQYF	TGTGCCAGTAGTATCGCACAGGGCAGCTCCTACGAGCAGTACTTC
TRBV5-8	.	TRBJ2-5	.	CASSLGPRVQETQYF	TGTGCCAGCAGCTTGGGACCGCGGGTCCAAGAGACCCAGTACTTC
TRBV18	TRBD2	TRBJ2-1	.	CASSPPGLAGGPYNEQFF	TGTGCCAGCTCACCGCCGGGACTAGCGGGGGGGCCCTACAATGAGCAGTTCTTC
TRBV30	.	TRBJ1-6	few	CAWSYTGMGSPLHF	TGTGCCTGGAGCTACACAGGGATGGGTTCACCCCTCCACTTT
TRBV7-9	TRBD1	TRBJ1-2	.	CASSSRQGNYGYTF	TGTGCCAGCAGCTCCCGACAGGGGAACTATGGCTACACCTTC
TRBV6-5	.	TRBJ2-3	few	CASSYSKGQSADTQYF	TGTGCCAGCAGTTACTCGAAGGGGCAGAGCGCAGATACGCAGTATTTT
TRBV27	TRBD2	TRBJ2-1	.	CASSSSSGFYNEQFF	TGTGCCAGCAGTTCCTCTAGCGGGTTTTACAATGAGCAGTTCTTC
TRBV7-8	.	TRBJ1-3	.	CASSHRQRKTGNTIYF	TGTGCCAGCAGCCACCGACAGAGAAAAACTGGAAACACCATATATTTT
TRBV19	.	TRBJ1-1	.	CASSMGGLNTEAFF	TGTGCCAGTAGTATGGGGGGGCTGAACACTGAAGCTTTCTTT
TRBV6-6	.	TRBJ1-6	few	CASSSGNSPLHF	TGTGCCAGCAGTTCCGGTAATTCACCCCTCCACTTT
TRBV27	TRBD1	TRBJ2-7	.	CASSPRDRWYEQYF	TGTGCCAGCAGCCCACGGGACAGGTGGTACGAGCAGTACTTC
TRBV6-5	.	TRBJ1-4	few	CASSRTASNEKLFF	TGTGCCAGCAGCCGCACAGCTTCTAATGAAAAACTGTTTTTT
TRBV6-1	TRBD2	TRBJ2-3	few	CASIPEGLATDTQYF	TGTGCCAGCATCCCGGAGGGACTAGCCACAGATACGCAGTATTTT
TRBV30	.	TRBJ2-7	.	CAWRLYSYEQYF	TGTGCCTGGAGACTGTACTCCTACGAGCAGTACTTC
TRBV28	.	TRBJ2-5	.	CASSLSTGREYF	TGTGCCAGCAGTTTATCTACAGGCAGGGAATACTTC
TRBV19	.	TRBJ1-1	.	CASSLRTAFSEAFF	TGTGCCAGTAGTCTAAGGACTGCTTTCTCTGAAGCTTTCTTT
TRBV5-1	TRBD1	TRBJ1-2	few	CASSLGQGGRLDYGYTF	TGCGCCAGCAGCCTGGGACAGGGGGGTAGGTTGGACTATGGCTACACCTTC
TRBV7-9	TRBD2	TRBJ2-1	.	CASSRQAGSPPNEQFF	TGTGCCAGCAGCCGCCAAGCGGGGAGCCCACCCAATGAGCAGTTCTTC
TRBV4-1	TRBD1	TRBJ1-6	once	CASSPGQGIANSPLHF	TGCGCCAGCAGCCCGGGACAGGGAATAGCTAATTCACCCCTCCACTTT
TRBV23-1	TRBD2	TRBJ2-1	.	CASSQLGGSSYNEQFF	TGCGCCAGCAGTCAATTAGGCGGGAGCTCCTACAATGAGCAGTTCTTC
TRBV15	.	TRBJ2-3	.	CATSRAPGVFTDTQYF	TGTGCCACCAGCAGAGCACCAGGGGTCTTCACAGATACGCAGTATTTT
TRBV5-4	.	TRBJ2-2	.	CASSSLGGQSYTGELFF	TGTGCCAGCAGCTCACTGGGGGGACAGAGCTACACCGGGGAGCTGTTTTTT
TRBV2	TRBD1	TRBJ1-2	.	CASRAGRGRNYGYTF	TGTGCCAGCAGGGCCGGCAGGGGGAGAAACTATGGCTACACCTTC
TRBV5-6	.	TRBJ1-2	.	CASSLEVAGYTF	TGTGCCAGCAGCTTGGAAGTGGCTGGCTACACCTTC
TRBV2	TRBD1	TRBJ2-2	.	CASSEMGTGGGFGGELFF	TGTGCCAGCAGTGAAATGGGGACAGGGGGCGGATTCGGCGGGGAGCTGTTTTTT
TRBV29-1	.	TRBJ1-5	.	CSVVLLHGTHNQPQHF	TGCAGCGTTGTCCTACTCCACGGGACACACAATCAGCCCCAGCATTTT
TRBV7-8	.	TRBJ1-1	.	CASSLVPQMNTEAFF	TGTGCCAGCAGCTTAGTACCCCAGATGAACACTGAAGCTTTCTTT
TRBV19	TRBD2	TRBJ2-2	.	CASRLAAGELFF	TGTGCCAGTAGACTAGCGGCCGGGGAGCTGTTTTTT
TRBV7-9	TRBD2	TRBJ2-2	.	CASSLRSGGSTGELFF	TGTGCCAGCAGCTTAAGAAGCGGGGGCAGCACCGGGGAGCTGTTTTTT